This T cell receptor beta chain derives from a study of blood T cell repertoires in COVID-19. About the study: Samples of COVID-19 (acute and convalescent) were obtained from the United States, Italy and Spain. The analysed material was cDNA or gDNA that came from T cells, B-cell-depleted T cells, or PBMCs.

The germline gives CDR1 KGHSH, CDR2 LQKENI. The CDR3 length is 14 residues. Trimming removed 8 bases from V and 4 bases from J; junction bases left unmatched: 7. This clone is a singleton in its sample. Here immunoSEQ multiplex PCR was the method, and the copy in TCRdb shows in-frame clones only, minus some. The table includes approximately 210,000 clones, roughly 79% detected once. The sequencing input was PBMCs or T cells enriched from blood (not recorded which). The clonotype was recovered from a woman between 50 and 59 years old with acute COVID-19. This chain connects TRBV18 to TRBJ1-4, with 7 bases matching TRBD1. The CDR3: CASAPGQYNEKLFF. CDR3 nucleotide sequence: TGTGCCAGCGCCCCGGGACAGTATAATGAAAAACTGTTTTTT.